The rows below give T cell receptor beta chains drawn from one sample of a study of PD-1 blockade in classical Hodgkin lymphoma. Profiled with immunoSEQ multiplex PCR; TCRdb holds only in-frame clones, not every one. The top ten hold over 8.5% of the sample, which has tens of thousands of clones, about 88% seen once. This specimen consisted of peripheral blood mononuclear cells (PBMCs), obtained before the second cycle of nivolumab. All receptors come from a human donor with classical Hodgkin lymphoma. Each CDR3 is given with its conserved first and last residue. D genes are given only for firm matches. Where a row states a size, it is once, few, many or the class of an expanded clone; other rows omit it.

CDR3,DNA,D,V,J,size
CASSVAGAGWNYGYTF,TGTGCCAGCAGCGTAGCTGGGGCAGGGTGGAACTATGGCTACACCTTC,NA,TRBV9,TRBJ1-2,once
CASIGRVAGELFF,TGTGCCAGCATAGGGAGGGTTGCCGGGGAGCTGTTTTTT,TRBD2,TRBV2,TRBJ2-2,few
CASSRSYEQYF,TGTGCCAGCAGCAGGTCCTACGAGCAGTACTTC,NA,TRBV11-2,TRBJ2-7,NA
CASSLFGSQSNQPQHF,TGTGCCAGCAGCTTATTCGGCAGTCAAAGCAATCAGCCCCAGCATTTT,NA,TRBV7-8,TRBJ1-5,once
CASSGPRDHEQFF,TGTGCCAGCAGTGGCCCTAGGGACCATGAGCAGTTCTTC,NA,TRBV28,TRBJ2-1,once
CASSTAQMISGANVLTF,TGTGCCAGCAGCACAGCCCAAATGATCTCTGGGGCCAACGTCCTGACTTTC,NA,TRBV5-4,TRBJ2-6,NA
CASGSREGAQQYF,TGTGCCAGCGGAAGCCGGGAAGGCGCGCAGCAGTACTTC,NA,TRBV2,TRBJ2-7,NA
CASSGRTSGSYEQYF,TGCGCCAGCAGCGGGCGGACTAGCGGGAGCTACGAGCAGTACTTC,TRBD2,TRBV5-1,TRBJ2-7,NA
CASRSGQLNQPQHF,TGTGCCAGCAGATCTGGACAACTCAATCAGCCCCAGCATTTT,NA,TRBV2,TRBJ1-5,NA
CSAAGGLSQETQYF,TGCAGCGCAGCAGGGGGGTTGAGTCAAGAGACCCAGTACTTC,NA,TRBV29-1,TRBJ2-5,once
CASSLLAGEAFF,TGTGCCAGCAGTTTATTAGCAGGTGAAGCTTTCTTT,NA,TRBV27,TRBJ1-1,NA
CASSIPLVNEQFF,TGTGCCAGCAGTATTCCCCTCGTCAATGAGCAGTTCTTC,NA,TRBV7-2,TRBJ2-1,NA
CSGRGGGSGNEQFF,TGCAGCGGGCGAGGGGGAGGGTCGGGAAATGAGCAGTTCTTC,NA,TRBV29-1,TRBJ2-1,once
CASSFRDRVTEAFF,TGTGCCAGCAGCTTCCGGGACAGGGTGACTGAAGCTTTCTTT,TRBD1,TRBV7-8,TRBJ1-1,NA
CATGLQGPYEQYF,TGTGCCACCGGACTCCAGGGGCCCTACGAGCAGTACTTC,NA,TRBV27,TRBJ2-7,NA
CAWSALYEQYF,TGTGCCTGGTCGGCACTCTACGAGCAGTACTTC,NA,TRBV30,TRBJ2-7,NA
CASKGSWYQPQHF,TGTGCCAGCAAGGGATCGTGGTATCAGCCCCAGCATTTT,NA,TRBV6-5,TRBJ1-5,NA
CASRDLLTDEQYF,TGTGCCAGTAGGGACCTCCTCACCGACGAGCAGTACTTC,NA,TRBV19,TRBJ2-7,NA
CASSFGWTGATDTQYF,TGTGCCAGCAGCTTCGGTTGGACAGGGGCCACAGATACGCAGTATTTT,TRBD1,TRBV7-9,TRBJ2-3,few
CATSRGGTGSQPQHF,TGTGCCACCAGCAGAGGGGGGACAGGGTCACAGCCCCAGCATTTT,TRBD1,TRBV15,TRBJ1-5,NA
CASRPAGTGYEQYF,TGTGCCAGCAGGCCCGCGGGGACGGGCTACGAGCAGTACTTC,NA,TRBV11-2,TRBJ2-7,NA
CAWDSGGGIQPQHF,TGTGCCTGGGACTCTGGCGGGGGTATTCAGCCCCAGCATTTT,NA,TRBV30,TRBJ1-5,NA
CASREDYEQYF,TGCGCCAGCAGGGAGGACTACGAGCAGTACTTC,NA,TRBV5-1,TRBJ2-7,NA
CASSSPDSHNSPLHF,TGTGCCAGCAGTTCCCCCGACAGTCATAATTCACCCCTCCACTTT,NA,TRBV5-4,TRBJ1-6,NA
CASSLFTGSIRADTQYF,TGCGCCAGCAGCTTGTTTACAGGTTCGATTCGAGCAGATACGCAGTATTTT,NA,TRBV5-1,TRBJ2-3,NA
CASSLFSSGPYNEQFF,TGTGCCAGCAGTTTGTTTTCTAGCGGACCTTACAATGAGCAGTTCTTC,TRBD2,TRBV2,TRBJ2-1,NA
CASSHSGLNYGYTF,TGCGCCAGCAGCCACTCGGGACTCAACTATGGCTACACCTTC,NA,TRBV4-1,TRBJ1-2,NA
CASSFGENTEAFF,TGCGCCAGCAGCTTTGGTGAGAACACTGAAGCTTTCTTT,NA,TRBV5-1,TRBJ1-1,NA
CASSEMAQSTDTQYF,TGTGCCAGCAGTGAAATGGCTCAGTCCACAGATACGCAGTATTTT,NA,TRBV6-1,TRBJ2-3,NA
CASSLSLNNYGYTF,TGTGCCAGCAGTTTATCTCTGAACAACTATGGCTACACCTTC,NA,TRBV27,TRBJ1-2,NA
CASSPRLAELQETQYF,TGTGCCAGCAGCCCCCGACTAGCGGAGCTCCAAGAGACCCAGTACTTC,TRBD2,TRBV5-4,TRBJ2-5,NA
CASSGGGETQYF,TGTGCCAGCAGTGGAGGTGGCGAGACCCAGTACTTC,NA,TRBV2,TRBJ2-5,NA
CASSHAATYEQYF,TGTGCCAGCAGCCACGCAGCTACATACGAGCAGTACTTC,NA,TRBV4-2,TRBJ2-7,NA
CAITTGEDSNQPQHF,TGTGCCATCACGACAGGGGAGGATAGCAATCAGCCCCAGCATTTT,TRBD1,TRBV28,TRBJ1-5,NA
CASSFASVGNNEQFF,TGTGCCAGCAGCTTTGCTAGCGTCGGAAACAATGAGCAGTTCTTC,NA,TRBV7-2,TRBJ2-1,NA
CASSLTGQGGNTIYF,TGCGCCAGCAGCTTGACGGGACAGGGGGGAAACACCATATATTTT,TRBD1,TRBV5-1,TRBJ1-3,few
CASQDLRASEQYF,TGTGCCAGCCAGGATCTCAGGGCTTCCGAGCAGTACTTC,NA,TRBV6-1,TRBJ2-7,once
CASSPPEWEEGVSPLHF,TGTGCCAGCAGCCCCCCCGAGTGGGAAGAAGGTGTTTCACCCCTCCACTTT,NA,TRBV11-2,TRBJ1-6,few
CASSLIAGGGYEQYF,TGTGCCAGCAGTTTAATAGCGGGAGGGGGGTACGAGCAGTACTTC,TRBD2,TRBV27,TRBJ2-7,few
CASRISPAGELFF,TGTGCCAGCAGGATAAGTCCGGCCGGGGAGCTGTTTTTT,NA,TRBV6-6,TRBJ2-2,NA
CASSLGRSAGPTDTQYF,TGTGCCAGCAGCTTAGGACGGTCAGCGGGGCCCACAGATACGCAGTATTTT,TRBD2,TRBV11-3,TRBJ2-3,NA
CASSLTLDGGRGEKLFF,TGTGCCAGCAGTTTAACCCTTGATGGGGGAAGGGGTGAAAAACTGTTTTTT,NA,TRBV28,TRBJ1-4,NA
CASSLATVAGANVLTF,TGTGCCAGCAGCTTAGCGACGGTCGCTGGGGCCAACGTCCTGACTTTC,NA,TRBV7-6,TRBJ2-6,NA
CASSQGVRNIQYF,TGTGCCAGCAGCCAAGGCGTTAGAAACATTCAGTACTTC,NA,TRBV14,TRBJ2-4,NA
CASSHGTSGIYNEQFF,TGTGCCAGCAGTCACGGGACTAGCGGGATCTACAATGAGCAGTTCTTC,TRBD2,TRBV27,TRBJ2-1,NA
CASSQLMGPHYNEQFF,TGCGCCAGCAGCCAATTGATGGGGCCACATTACAATGAGCAGTTCTTC,NA,TRBV4-1,TRBJ2-1,NA
CASSTPGASTDTQYF,TGTGCCAGCAGTACCCCGGGAGCTAGCACAGATACGCAGTATTTT,NA,TRBV2,TRBJ2-3,NA
CASSQVAEETQYF,TGCGCCAGCAGCCAAGTAGCAGAAGAGACCCAGTACTTC,NA,TRBV4-1,TRBJ2-5,NA
CASSLTSGSYNEQFF,TGCGCCAGCAGCTTGACTAGCGGCTCCTACAATGAGCAGTTCTTC,TRBD2,TRBV5-1,TRBJ2-1,NA
CAISEGKIAYNEQFF,TGTGCCATCAGTGAGGGGAAAATAGCGTACAATGAGCAGTTCTTC,NA,TRBV10-3,TRBJ2-1,NA